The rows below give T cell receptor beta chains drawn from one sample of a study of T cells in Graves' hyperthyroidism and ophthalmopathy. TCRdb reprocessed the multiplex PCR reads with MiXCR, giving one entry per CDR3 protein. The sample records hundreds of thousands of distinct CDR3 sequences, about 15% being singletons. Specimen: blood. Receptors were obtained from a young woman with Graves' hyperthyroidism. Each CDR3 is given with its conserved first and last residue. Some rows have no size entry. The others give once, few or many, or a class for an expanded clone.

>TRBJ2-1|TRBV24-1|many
CATSGLAGNEQFF
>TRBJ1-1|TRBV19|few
CASSGDSNTEAFF
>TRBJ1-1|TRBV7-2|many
CASSLKGAKDRAFF
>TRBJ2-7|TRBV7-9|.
CASSLVLGLLGSYEQYF
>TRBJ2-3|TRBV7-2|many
CASSPSRAATSDTQYF
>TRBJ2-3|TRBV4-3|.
CASSPGGVSNSVDTQYF
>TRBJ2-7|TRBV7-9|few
CASSLGTLGYEQYF
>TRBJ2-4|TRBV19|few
CASHRTGEAKNIQYF
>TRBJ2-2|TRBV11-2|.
CASSRIAGVRPELFF
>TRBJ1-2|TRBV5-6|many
CASSLMGQGYYGYTF
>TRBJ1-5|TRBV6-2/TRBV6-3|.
CASSYFPGQGFDQPQHF
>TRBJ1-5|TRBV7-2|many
CASSAMASPSNQPQHF
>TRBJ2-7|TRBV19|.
CASSIGWGSGRLYEQYF
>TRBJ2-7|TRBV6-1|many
CASSEVGGAGDEQYF
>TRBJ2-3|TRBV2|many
CASSEERLGGAGDTQYF